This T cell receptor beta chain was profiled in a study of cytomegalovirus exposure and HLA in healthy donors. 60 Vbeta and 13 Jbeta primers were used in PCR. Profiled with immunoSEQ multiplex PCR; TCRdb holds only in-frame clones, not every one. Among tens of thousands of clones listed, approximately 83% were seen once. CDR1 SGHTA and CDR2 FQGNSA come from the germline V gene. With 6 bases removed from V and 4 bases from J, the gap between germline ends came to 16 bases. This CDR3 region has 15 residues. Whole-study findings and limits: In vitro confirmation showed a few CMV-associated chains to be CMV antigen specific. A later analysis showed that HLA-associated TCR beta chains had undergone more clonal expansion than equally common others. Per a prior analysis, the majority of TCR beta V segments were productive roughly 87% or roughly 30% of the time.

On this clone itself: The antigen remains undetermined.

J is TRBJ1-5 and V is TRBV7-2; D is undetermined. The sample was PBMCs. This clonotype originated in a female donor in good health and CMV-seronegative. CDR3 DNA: TGTGCCAGCAGTTCCCAACAGCATCAAAATCAGCCCCAGCATTTT. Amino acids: CASSSQQHQNQPQHF.